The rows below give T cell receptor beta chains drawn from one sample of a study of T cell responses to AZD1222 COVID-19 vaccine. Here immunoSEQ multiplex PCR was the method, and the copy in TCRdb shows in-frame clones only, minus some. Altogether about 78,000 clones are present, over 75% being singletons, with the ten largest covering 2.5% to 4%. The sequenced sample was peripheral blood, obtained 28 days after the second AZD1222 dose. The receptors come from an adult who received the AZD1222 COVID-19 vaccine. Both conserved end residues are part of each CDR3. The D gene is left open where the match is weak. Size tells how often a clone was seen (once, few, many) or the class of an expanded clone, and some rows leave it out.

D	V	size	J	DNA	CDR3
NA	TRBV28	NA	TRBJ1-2	TGTGCCAGCACCTTACAGGGTTCGGGCGGCTACACCTTC	CASTLQGSGGYTF
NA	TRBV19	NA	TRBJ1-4	TGTGCCAGTATTACCTCCGGATTTGCAACTAATGAAAAACTGTTTTTT	CASITSGFATNEKLFF
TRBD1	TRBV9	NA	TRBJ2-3	TGTGCCAGCAGCTACACAGGGGACCGCACAGATACGCAGTATTTT	CASSYTGDRTDTQYF
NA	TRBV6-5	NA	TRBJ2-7	TGTGCCAGCAGCCGACAGTCGGGCCCCTACGAGCAGTACTTC	CASSRQSGPYEQYF
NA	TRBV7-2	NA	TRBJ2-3	TGTGCCAGCAGCTTAGGTTGGAGCACAGATACGCAGTATTTT	CASSLGWSTDTQYF
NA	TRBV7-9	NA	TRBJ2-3	TGTGCCAGCAGCTTATCACAGGGCACAGATACGCAGTATTTT	CASSLSQGTDTQYF
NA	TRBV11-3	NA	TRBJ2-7	TGTGCCAGCAGCTTCAGTGCCTCCTACGAGCAGTACTTC	CASSFSASYEQYF
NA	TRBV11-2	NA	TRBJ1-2	TGTGCCAGCAGCTTAGAAGGGGTGGGCTACACCTTC	CASSLEGVGYTF
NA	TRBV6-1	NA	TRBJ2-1	TGTGCCAGCAGTGATACTTGGGGCAGTGAGCAGTTCTTC	CASSDTWGSEQFF
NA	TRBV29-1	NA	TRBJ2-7	TGCAGCGTAGTACCACCCTACGAGCAGTACTTC	CSVVPPYEQYF
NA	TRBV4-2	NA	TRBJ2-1	TGTGCCAGCAGCCAAGAGGGCTCTGAGCAGTTCTTC	CASSQEGSEQFF
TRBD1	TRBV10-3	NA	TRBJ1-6	TGTGCCATCAGTGATCCCGGGACAGGGGCTTCACCCCTCCACTTT	CAISDPGTGASPLHF
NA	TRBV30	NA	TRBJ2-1	TGTGCCTGGAGTGACCAGCGTCTACCCCTGAGTGAGCAGTTCTTC	CAWSDQRLPLSEQFF
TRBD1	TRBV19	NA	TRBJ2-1	TGTGCCAGTAGTATGGGGGACAGGGGTCTAGGACAGTTCTTC	CASSMGDRGLGQFF
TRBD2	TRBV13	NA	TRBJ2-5	TGTGCCAGCAGCTCCGGGGGACTAGAGGAGACCCAGTACTTC	CASSSGGLEETQYF
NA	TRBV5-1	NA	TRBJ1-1	TGCGCCAGCAGCCAAAAGGAAGCTGAAGCTTTCTTT	CASSQKEAEAFF
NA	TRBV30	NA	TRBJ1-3	TGTGCCTGGAGTGTACCCGGGGCAGGAAACACCATATATTTT	CAWSVPGAGNTIYF
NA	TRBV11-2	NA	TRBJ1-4	TGTGCCAGCAGCTTAGTGGTGCCGGGTGAAAAACTGTTTTTT	CASSLVVPGEKLFF
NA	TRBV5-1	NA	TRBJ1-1	TGCGCCAGCAGCTTGTTGGCAGGGGAGAACACTGAAGCTTTCTTT	CASSLLAGENTEAFF
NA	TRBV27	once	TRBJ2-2	TGTGCCAGCAGTCGCAGGGGAGACACCGGGGAGCTGTTTTTT	CASSRRGDTGELFF
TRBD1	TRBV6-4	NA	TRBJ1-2	TGTGCCAGCAGTGACTCTACAGGGGATGGCTACACCTTC	CASSDSTGDGYTF
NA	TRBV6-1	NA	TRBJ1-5	TGTGCCAGCAGTGAATCGTTCGGCCCACATCAGCCCCAGCATTTT	CASSESFGPHQPQHF
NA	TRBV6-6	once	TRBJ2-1	TGTGCCAGCAGTGTCCGGGAAGATGAGCAGTTCTTC	CASSVREDEQFF
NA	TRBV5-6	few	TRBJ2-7	TGTGCCAGCAGCGGCAGGTCAACCTACGAGCAGTACTTC	CASSGRSTYEQYF
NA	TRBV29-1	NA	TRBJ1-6	TGCAGCGGGAGGGACGGGGAAAATTCACCCCTCCACTTT	CSGRDGENSPLHF
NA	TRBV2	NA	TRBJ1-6	TGTGCCAGCAGTGAAGCGCCAGGGAACAATGCTCCGTCGGTCCACTTT	CASSEAPGNNAPSVHF
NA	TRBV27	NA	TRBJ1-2	TGTGCCAGCAGTGCCCGGGGGGCACATGGCTACACCTTC	CASSARGAHGYTF
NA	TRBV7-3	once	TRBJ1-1	TGTGCCAGCAGCTTAGCGCACGGGGTGAATGAAGCTTTCTTT	CASSLAHGVNEAFF
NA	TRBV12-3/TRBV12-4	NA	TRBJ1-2	TGTGCCAGCAGTCCACCAGGCCGATATGGCTACACCTTC	CASSPPGRYGYTF
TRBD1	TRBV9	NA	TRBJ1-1	TGTGCCAGCAGCGTCGGAACAGGGGGCGGTAACACTGAAGCTTTCTTT	CASSVGTGGGNTEAFF
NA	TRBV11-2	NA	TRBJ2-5	TGTGCCAGCAGCCTCTATAGGGACCAGACCCAGTACTTC	CASSLYRDQTQYF
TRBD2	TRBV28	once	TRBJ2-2	TGTGCCAGCAGTTTCCTAGCGGTGAACACCGGGGAGCTGTTTTTT	CASSFLAVNTGELFF
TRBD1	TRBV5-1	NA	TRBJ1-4	TGCGCCAGCAGAACCGGGACAGCTAATGAAAAACTGTTTTTT	CASRTGTANEKLFF
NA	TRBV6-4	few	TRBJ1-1	TGTGCCAGCAGTGCCGGGACATGGAACACTGAAGCTTTCTTT	CASSAGTWNTEAFF
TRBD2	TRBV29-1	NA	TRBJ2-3	TGCAGCGTTGCCCCCGGCGGGGGGATCGATACGCAGTATTTT	CSVAPGGGIDTQYF
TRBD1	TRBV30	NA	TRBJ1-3	TGTGCCTGGAGTGGGGGACAGGGGACGGGAAACACCATATATTTT	CAWSGGQGTGNTIYF
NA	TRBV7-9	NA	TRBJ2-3	TGTGCCAGCGGGACGACAGTGAGTGGAGATACGCAGTATTTT	CASGTTVSGDTQYF
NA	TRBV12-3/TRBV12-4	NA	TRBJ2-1	TGTGCCAGCAGTTTAGCCATCCCCGATGAGCAGTTCTTC	CASSLAIPDEQFF
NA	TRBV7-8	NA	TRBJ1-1	TGTGCCAGCAGCTCGTGGGGGGGGCTTGACACTGAAGCTTTCTTT	CASSSWGGLDTEAFF
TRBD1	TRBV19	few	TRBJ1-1	TGTGCCAGTAGTAGGACTTCGGGACAGGAAGCTTTCTTT	CASSRTSGQEAFF
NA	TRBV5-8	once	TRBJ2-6	TGTGCCAGTTTCCTGATCGGCTCTGGGGCCAACGTCCTGACTTTC	CASFLIGSGANVLTF
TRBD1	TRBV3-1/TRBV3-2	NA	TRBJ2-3	TGTGCCAGCAGCACACCCGGGACAGGGAGGACAGATACGCAGTATTTT	CASSTPGTGRTDTQYF
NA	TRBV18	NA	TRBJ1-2	TGTGCCAGCTCACGGACGGGGGCTTTTGATGGCTACACCTTC	CASSRTGAFDGYTF
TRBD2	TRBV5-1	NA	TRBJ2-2	TGCGCCAGCAGTAGCGGGGGGGCCGACACCGGGGAGCTGTTTTTT	CASSSGGADTGELFF
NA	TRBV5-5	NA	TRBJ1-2	TGTGCCAGCAGCTTAACGGGTTATGGCTACACCTTC	CASSLTGYGYTF
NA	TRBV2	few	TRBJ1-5	TGTGCCAGCAGCCGATTGGGGGGGCTCAATCAGCCCCAGCATTTT	CASSRLGGLNQPQHF
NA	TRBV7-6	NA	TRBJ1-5	TGTGCCAGCAGCTTAGCCGGGGCGGGACGGAATCAGCCCCAGCATTTT	CASSLAGAGRNQPQHF
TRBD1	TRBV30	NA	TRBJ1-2	TGTGCCTGGAAGACCCGGGACAGGTTCAGGGTGGGATATGGCTACACCTTC	CAWKTRDRFRVGYGYTF
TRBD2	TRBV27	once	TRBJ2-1	TGTGCCAGCAGTTTACGGCTAGCGGGGGACAATGAGCAGTTCTTC	CASSLRLAGDNEQFF
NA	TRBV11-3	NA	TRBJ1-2	TGTGCCAGCAGCTTACTGGACTATGGCTACACCTTC	CASSLLDYGYTF
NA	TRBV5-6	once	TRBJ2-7	TGTGCCAGCACCGAACTGGGGGCCACCGGGACAAGCTACGAGCAGTACTTC	CASTELGATGTSYEQYF
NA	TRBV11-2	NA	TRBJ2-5	TGTGCCAGCACCAGGACCCAAGAGACCCAGTACTTC	CASTRTQETQYF
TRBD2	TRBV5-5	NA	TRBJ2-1	TGTGCCAGCAGCTCGGGGGGTTATAGCGGGTCTACCTACAATGAGCAGTTCTTC	CASSSGGYSGSTYNEQFF
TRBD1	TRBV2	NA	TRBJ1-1	TGTGCCAGCACCGAGTCGGGACAGGGTATGAACACTGAAGCTTTCTTT	CASTESGQGMNTEAFF
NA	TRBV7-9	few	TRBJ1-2	TGTGCCAGCAGACCGGAGGGGGAGGTCTATGGCTACACCTTC	CASRPEGEVYGYTF